This T cell receptor (beta chain) was captured in a study of T cell changes during pregnancy in multiple sclerosis. Clones were read by immunoSEQ multiplex PCR, and TCRdb kept only the in-frame ones, dropping some. The sample shows 83,000 or so clones, about 93% of them seen only once. CDR3 length: 15 residues. CDR1 KGHSH and CDR2 LQKENI come from the germline V gene. V lost 4 bases, J lost 3 bases, and 7 bases stayed unmatched. The V gene is TRBV18, the J gene TRBJ2-3, with 7 bases that match TRBD1. This clonotype was sampled from a female donor in good health, enrolled as a control in a pregnancy study. The source material was peripheral blood, sampled after pregnancy. Here the CDR3 DNA reads TGTGCCAGCTCACAAGGGGGCACGGCGACAGATACGCAGTATTTT. Translation gives CASSQGGTATDTQYF.